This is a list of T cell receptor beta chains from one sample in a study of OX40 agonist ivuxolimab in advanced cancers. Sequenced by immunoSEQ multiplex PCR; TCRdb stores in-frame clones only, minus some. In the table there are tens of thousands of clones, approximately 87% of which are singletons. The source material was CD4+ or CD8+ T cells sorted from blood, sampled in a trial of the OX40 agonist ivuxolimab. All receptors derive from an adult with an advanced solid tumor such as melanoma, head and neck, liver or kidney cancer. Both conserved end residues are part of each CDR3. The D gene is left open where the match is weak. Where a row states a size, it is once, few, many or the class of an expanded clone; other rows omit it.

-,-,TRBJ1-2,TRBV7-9,CASSPDQGRNPYGYTF,TGTGCCAGCAGCCCAGATCAGGGGAGGAATCCCTATGGCTACACCTTC
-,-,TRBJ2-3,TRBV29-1,CSVESTDTQYF,TGCAGCGTTGAAAGCACAGATACGCAGTATTTT
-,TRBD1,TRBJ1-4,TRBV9,CASSVLAGGSEKLFF,TGTGCCAGCAGCGTTTTAGCAGGGGGCAGTGAAAAACTGTTTTTT
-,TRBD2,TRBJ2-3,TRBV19,CASTSPGRGATDTQYF,TGTGCCAGTACCTCCCCGGGGCGGGGGGCCACAGATACGCAGTATTTT
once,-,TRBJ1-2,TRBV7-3,CASSPGQNDYGYTF,TGTGCCAGCAGCCCAGGACAGAACGACTATGGCTACACCTTC
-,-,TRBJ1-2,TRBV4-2,CASSQSGTWETNGYTF,TGTGCCAGCAGCCAGTCCGGGACATGGGAAACTAATGGCTACACCTTC
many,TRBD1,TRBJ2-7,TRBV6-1,CASSEALRGTGAREYF,TGTGCCAGCAGTGAAGCGCTTCGGGGGACAGGGGCCCGGGAGTACTTC
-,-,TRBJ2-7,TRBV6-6,CASRGFYEQYF,TGTGCCAGCAGGGGCTTCTACGAGCAGTACTTC
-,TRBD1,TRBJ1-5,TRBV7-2,CASSLGGQGAYQPQHF,TGTGCCAGCAGCTTAGGGGGCCAGGGGGCTTATCAGCCCCAGCATTTT
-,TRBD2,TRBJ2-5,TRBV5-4,CASSSDPSLAGQETQYF,TGTGCCAGCAGCTCCGACCCTTCACTAGCGGGGCAAGAGACCCAGTACTTC
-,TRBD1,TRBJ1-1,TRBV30,CAWRGAGGWNTEAFF,TGTGCCTGGAGGGGGGCAGGGGGATGGAACACTGAAGCTTTCTTT
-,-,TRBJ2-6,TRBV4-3,CASSPRLGSSGANVLTF,TGCGCCAGCAGCCCTAGATTGGGGAGCTCTGGGGCCAACGTCCTGACTTTC
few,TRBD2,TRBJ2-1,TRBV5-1,CASSLDGGSDNEQFF,TGCGCCAGCAGCTTGGACGGGGGGAGCGACAATGAGCAGTTCTTC
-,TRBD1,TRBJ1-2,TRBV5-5,CASSRTGQNYGYTF,TGTGCCAGCAGCCGAACGGGACAGAACTATGGCTACACCTTC
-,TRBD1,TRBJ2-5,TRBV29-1,CSTDRGQGEETQYF,TGCAGCACAGACCGGGGACAGGGGGAAGAGACCCAGTACTTC
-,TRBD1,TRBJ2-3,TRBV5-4,CASSSDRGSDTQYF,TGTGCCAGCAGCTCGGACAGGGGCTCAGATACGCAGTATTTT
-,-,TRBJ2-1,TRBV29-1,CSGTENEQFF,TGCAGCGGCACAGAAAATGAGCAGTTCTTC
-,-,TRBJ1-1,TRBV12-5,CASGSGRGTEAFF,TGTGCTAGTGGTTCGGGGAGGGGCACTGAAGCTTTCTTT
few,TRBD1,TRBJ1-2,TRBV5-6,CASSLRPGTGTSTF,TGTGCCAGCAGCTTGCGCCCCGGGACAGGGACCAGCACCTTC
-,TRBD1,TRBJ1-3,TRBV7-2,CASSPQGGSASSGNTIYF,TGTGCCAGCAGCCCCCAGGGGGGTAGCGCTTCCTCTGGAAACACCATATATTTT
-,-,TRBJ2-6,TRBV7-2,CASSLGYPRSSGANVLTF,TGTGCCAGCAGCTTAGGCTACCCCAGGAGCTCTGGGGCCAACGTCCTGACTTTC
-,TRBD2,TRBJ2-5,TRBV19,CASSIIPSGGGETQYF,TGTGCCAGTAGTATAATACCTAGCGGGGGGGGTGAGACCCAGTACTTC
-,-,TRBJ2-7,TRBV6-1,CASSEVGVTQYF,TGTGCCAGCAGTGAAGTGGGAGTGACGCAGTACTTC